A selection of T cell receptor beta chains follows, all from one sample in a study of blood T cell repertoires in COVID-19. Produced via immunoSEQ multiplex PCR; TCRdb's table is partial and in-frame only. This sample has some 60,000 clones, with roughly four fifths found just once. Sequenced input: peripheral blood. These receptors were taken from a human donor in a cohort sampled during active COVID-19. Each CDR3 is given with its conserved first and last residue. D genes are given only for firm matches. For some rows the clone size is stated as once, few or many, or as a class when expanded; others skip it.

cdr3_aa cdr3_nt v_call d_call clone_size j_call
CASSLGNTGELFF TGTGCCAGCAGCCTAGGGAACACCGGGGAGCTGTTTTTT TRBV28 - - TRBJ2-2
CASRPDRGTDTQYF TGTGCCAGCAGACCCGACAGGGGTACAGATACGCAGTATTTT TRBV7-9 TRBD1 once TRBJ2-3
CSASNRGGPEETQYF TGCAGTGCTAGTAATCGCGGGGGGCCCGAAGAGACCCAGTACTTC TRBV20-1 TRBD2 - TRBJ2-5
CASSLADQPQHF TGTGCCAGCAGCTTAGCCGATCAGCCCCAGCATTTT TRBV7-9 - - TRBJ1-5
CASSPSGGETQYF TGTGCCAGTAGTCCAAGCGGGGGGGAGACCCAGTACTTC TRBV19 TRBD2 - TRBJ2-5
CAIRSPSTDTQYF TGTGCCATCAGGAGCCCTTCCACAGATACGCAGTATTTT TRBV10-3 - - TRBJ2-3
CASSYSRSRGEAFF TGTGCCAGCAGTTACTCGAGATCCAGGGGTGAAGCTTTCTTT TRBV6-5 - - TRBJ1-1
CASRGTGGPTDTQYF TGTGCCAGCAGAGGGACAGGGGGACCCACAGATACGCAGTATTTT TRBV6-5 TRBD1 - TRBJ2-3
CSVEGLEWGLGGYTF TGCAGCGTTGAAGGACTAGAATGGGGGTTAGGTGGCTACACCTTC TRBV29-1 - - TRBJ1-2
CATSIQGANVLTF TGTGCCACCAGCATTCAGGGGGCCAACGTCCTGACTTTC TRBV15 - - TRBJ2-6
CASSPEGAHMAPLHF TGTGCCAGCTCACCAGAGGGGGCCCATATGGCACCCCTCCACTTT TRBV18 TRBD1 - TRBJ1-6
CASSSPRQGALYEQYF TGTGCCAGCAGCTCCCCAAGACAGGGGGCTCTCTACGAGCAGTACTTC TRBV7-9 TRBD1 - TRBJ2-7
CASSLAGGAGTDTQYF TGTGCCAGCAGCTTGGCAGGGGGCGCGGGGACAGATACGCAGTATTTT TRBV11-2 TRBD1 - TRBJ2-3
CASSLGTGLGELFF TGCGCCAGCAGCTTGGGGACAGGGCTCGGGGAGCTGTTTTTT TRBV5-1 TRBD1 - TRBJ2-2
CASSQGKGCLWYPAYSNQPQHF TGCGCCAGCAGTCAGGGGAAGGGGTGTTTGTGGTACCCCGCATATAGCAATCAGCCCCAGCATTTT TRBV23-1 - - TRBJ1-5
CASSLGGEVAKNIQYF TGTGCCAGCAGCTTGGGGGGGGAGGTAGCCAAAAACATTCAGTACTTC TRBV5-4 - - TRBJ2-4
CASSLYTGQNYEQYF TGCGCCAGCAGCCTTTATACGGGACAGAATTACGAGCAGTACTTC TRBV4-1 TRBD1 few TRBJ2-7
CASGSTGGLYNEQFF TGTGCCAGCGGATCGACGGGGGGGCTCTACAATGAGCAGTTCTTC TRBV3-1/TRBV3-2 TRBD2 - TRBJ2-1
CASGSNYGYTF TGTGCCAGCGGGAGTAACTATGGCTACACCTTC TRBV2 - - TRBJ1-2
CASSTGQLNTGELFF TGTGCCAGCAGCACCGGACAGTTGAACACCGGGGAGCTGTTTTTT TRBV7-2 - - TRBJ2-2
CASSGTGGNTEAFF TGTGCCAGCTCAGGAACAGGGGGCAACACTGAAGCTTTCTTT TRBV18 TRBD1 - TRBJ1-1
CASSGASGADTQYF TGTGCCAGTAGTGGAGCTAGCGGGGCGGATACGCAGTATTTT TRBV19 TRBD2 - TRBJ2-3
CASSEAFASSYEQYF TGTGCCAGCAGTGAAGCGTTTGCGAGCTCCTACGAGCAGTACTTC TRBV2 - - TRBJ2-7
CASSQGDYTDTQYF TGTGCCAGCAGCCAAGGGGACTATACAGATACGCAGTATTTT TRBV4-2 TRBD2 few TRBJ2-3
CASGGRGAPISGQYF TGTGCCAGCGGAGGGCGGGGGGCTCCTATATCGGGGCAGTATTTT TRBV7-6 TRBD2 - TRBJ2-3
CASSSIETVTEKLFF TGTGCCAGCAGCTCAATTGAGACAGTCACTGAAAAACTGTTTTTT TRBV3-1/TRBV3-2 - - TRBJ1-4
CASSLQGAGGTDTQYF TGTGCCAGCAGCCTGCAGGGGGCGGGGGGCACAGATACGCAGTATTTT TRBV7-2 - - TRBJ2-3
CASSLVGTEWGYTF TGTGCCAGCAGTTTGGTCGGGACAGAATGGGGCTACACCTTC TRBV27 TRBD1 - TRBJ1-2
CASSLAIPGQTSVILFTYEQYF TGTGCCAGCAGCTTAGCGATCCCGGGACAGACTTCGGTAATACTTTTTACCTACGAGCAGTACTTC TRBV7-7 TRBD1 - TRBJ2-7
CASSPVAGAFTDTQYF TGTGCCAGCAGCCCCGTGGCGGGGGCCTTCACAGATACGCAGTATTTT TRBV3-1/TRBV3-2 - - TRBJ2-3
CASSLLETGFNSPLHF TGCGCCAGCAGCTTGCTCGAAACAGGGTTTAATTCACCCCTCCACTTT TRBV5-1 - few TRBJ1-6
CASGRGNTEAFF TGTGCCAGCGGCCGAGGAAACACTGAAGCTTTCTTT TRBV6-5 - - TRBJ1-1
CASSRDRETQYF TGCGCCAGCAGCAGGGACAGAGAGACCCAGTACTTC TRBV10-2 TRBD1 - TRBJ2-5
CASSLNRQGSTEAFF TGTGCCAGCAGCTTAAACCGACAGGGTTCCACTGAAGCTTTCTTT TRBV7-2 TRBD1 - TRBJ1-1
CASSLGSPPNYGYTF TGTGCCAGCAGTTTGGGCAGCCCTCCAAACTATGGCTACACCTTC TRBV28 - - TRBJ1-2
CASSQDQTRGGTF TGTGCCAGCAGCCAAGACCAAACGAGGGGGGGCACCTTC TRBV3-1/TRBV3-2 - - TRBJ1-2
CASKDSRSYYGYTF TGTGCCAGCAAGGACAGCCGATCTTACTATGGCTACACCTTC TRBV6-5 - - TRBJ1-2
CATSRTAFPGQGPTLDTEAFF TGTGCCACCAGCCGAACTGCCTTCCCGGGACAGGGGCCTACCCTGGACACTGAAGCTTTCTTT TRBV24-1 TRBD1 - TRBJ1-1
CASSPGTSGKAWETQYF TGTGCCAGCAGCCCTGGGACTAGCGGGAAGGCGTGGGAGACCCAGTACTTC TRBV6-2/TRBV6-3 TRBD2 - TRBJ2-5
CSAERAYEQYF TGCAGTGCTGAGAGAGCCTACGAGCAGTACTTC TRBV20-1 - few TRBJ2-7
CASSFTGYGYTF TGTGCCAGCAGCTTCACGGGCTATGGCTACACCTTC TRBV27 - - TRBJ1-2
CASSPRFRGYQETQYF TGTGCCAGCAGCCCCCGGTTCAGGGGATACCAAGAGACCCAGTACTTC TRBV9 - - TRBJ2-5
CASSLRPGLASNEQFF TGTGCCAGCAGCCTCCGGCCGGGACTAGCGTCCAATGAGCAGTTCTTC TRBV7-6 TRBD2 - TRBJ2-1
CASSLGRGGSSPLHF TGCGCCAGCAGCCTCGGAAGGGGGGGCAGTTCACCCCTCCACTTT TRBV5-1 - - TRBJ1-6
CASRSSGGAEKLFF TGTGCCAGCAGAAGTTCCGGAGGAGCCGAAAAACTGTTTTTT TRBV7-9 - few TRBJ1-4
CASRTGLGGELFF TGTGCCAGTAGGACAGGGTTGGGCGGGGAGCTGTTTTTT TRBV6-5 TRBD1 few TRBJ2-2
CASSFRGGSADTQYF TGTGCCAGCAGCTTCCGGGGGGGCTCAGCAGATACGCAGTATTTT TRBV7-9 TRBD2 - TRBJ2-3